The next 16 T cell receptor beta chains were all read from a single sample in a study of CD8 T cells in ankylosing spondylitis. One entry per CDR3 protein, called by TCRdb with MiXCR from the 5' RACE reads. This table has fewer than 180,000 distinct CDR3 sequences, 40% to 50% appearing once. The sequenced material came from synovial fluid, either unsorted or a sorted T cell fraction (not recorded which). These receptors were obtained from a male donor with ankylosing spondylitis.

This clonotype was seen repeatedly, ten times or more. V and J are TRBV15 and TRBJ1-1, with D hard to call. The V gene lost 3 bases and the J gene lost 5 bases, with 13 bases spanning the gap. The length of the CDR3 is 14 residues. The germline V gene has CDR1 LNHNV and CDR2 YYDKDF (reference sequence). The chain's CDR3 is CATSRERLGTEAFF. CDR3 nucleotides: TGTGCCACCAGCAGGGAGCGGTTAGGAACTGAAGCTTTCTTT.

The chain has TRBV30 and TRBJ1-2; TRBD1 might be the D (6 bases). The CDR3 is 13 amino acids. Deletions cut 0 bases from V and 4 bases from J, with 9 bases between. The germline gives CDR1 GTSNPN, CDR2 SVGIG (reference sequence). This chain's CDR3 is CAWSVRRGYGYTF. CDR3 nucleotide sequence: TGTGCCTGGAGTGTGCGCAGGGGCTATGGCTACACCTTC.

The rearrangement links TRBV7-3 to TRBJ1-3, with D hard to call. Germline-derived CDR1 and CDR2 are SGHTA and FQGTGA. The V gene lost 4 bases and the J gene lost 0 bases, with 7 bases spanning the gap. The CDR3 is 14 amino acids. CDR3 loop: CASSYGSSGNTIYF. CDR3 DNA sequence: TGTGCCAGCAGCTACGGCAGCTCTGGAAACACCATATATTTT.

This clonotype was counted between two and nine times. The chain links TRBV6-1 to TRBJ1-5, with D perhaps matching TRBD1 (6 bases). V lost 2 bases and J lost 7, with 15 bases in between. Looked up from germline, CDR1 is MNHNS and CDR2 is SASEGT. This CDR3 spans 15 amino acids. The CDR3 loop is CASSETRGTGQPQHF. In DNA, the CDR3 is TGTGCCAGCAGTGAAACTAGGGGGACTGGACAGCCCCAGCATTTT.

The J gene is TRBJ1-1, the V gene TRBV7-8, with D possibly being TRBD1 (6 bases). The V gene's germline CDR1 is SGHVS and CDR2 FQNEAQ. Deletions cut 6 bases from V and 3 bases from J, with 23 bases between. The CDR3 runs 17 residues. CDR3 bases: TGTGCCAGCAGAAGGGGGGCACCAGTCCAATTAGACACTGAAGCTTTCTTT. Protein sequence: CASRRGAPVQLDTEAFF.

This clonotype was detected only once. V is TRBV10-3 and J is TRBJ2-3, with TRBD2 matching over 7 bases. The CDR3 is 16 residues long. Per the germline V gene, CDR1 is ENHRY and CDR2 is SYGVKD. Germline trimming cut 4 bases from V and 5 bases from J; bases unmatched to any gene: 12. The CDR3 protein is CAISGPGGRGIDTQYF. The CDR3 DNA reads as TGTGCCATCAGTGGGCCGGGAGGACGCGGGATAGATACGCAGTATTTT.

This rearrangement joins TRBV6-5 to TRBJ2-3; 10 positions agree with TRBD2. Germline-derived CDR1 and CDR2 are MNHEY and SVGAGI. The trim removed 0 bases at V and 5 bases at J, leaving 5 bases unmatched. The CDR3 covers 16 residues. The CDR3 coding sequence is TGTGCCAGCAGTTACTCACTAGCGGGATTTGGAGATACGCAGTATTTT. Protein product: CASSYSLAGFGDTQYF.

The chain carries TRBV20-1 and TRBJ2-3; 10 nucleotides line up with TRBD1. This CDR3 comprises 16 residues. The trim removed 1 base at V and 3 bases at J, leaving 7 bases unmatched. Germline V lookup: CDR1 DFQATT, CDR2 SNEGSKA (reference sequence). The CDR3 protein is CSARVSDRGLTDTQYF. The CDR3, as DNA: TGCAGTGCTAGAGTTTCGGACAGGGGGTTGACAGATACGCAGTATTTT.

The chain couples TRBV6-4 to TRBJ2-2; a weak D match, TRBD1 (6 bases). Germline CDR1 and CDR2: MRHNA and SNTAGT. V lost 6 bases to trimming and J lost 5 bases, with 13 bases between them. The CDR3 runs 14 residues. CDR3 DNA sequence: TGTGCCAGCAGGATGGGACAAGATACCGGGGAGCTGTTTTTT. It codes for CASRMGQDTGELFF.

The chain is built from TRBV12-3 or TRBV12-4 and TRBJ1-5; D possibly corresponds to TRBD1 (5 bases). The CDR3 has 13 residues. V was pared by 6 bases and J by 2 bases, with 8 bases between. CDR3 protein: CASRGRGNQPQHF. CDR3 nucleotides: TGTGCCAGCAGGGGCAGGGGCAATCAGCCCCAGCATTTT.

The V call is TRBV29-1, the J call TRBJ1-1; no clear D. The CDR3 covers 12 residues. With 2 bases removed from V and 3 bases from J, the gap between germline ends came to 7 bases. Germline loops: CDR1 SQVTM, CDR2 ANQGSEA. The CDR3 loop reads CSVEWGDTEAFF. In nucleotides, the CDR3 is TGCAGCGTTGAATGGGGAGACACTGAAGCTTTCTTT. Complete variable domain (other parts from reference TRBV29-1 and TRBJ1-1): SAVISQKPSRDICQRGTSLTIQCQVDSQVTMMFWYRQQPGQSLTLIATANQGSEATYESGFVIDKFPISRPNLTFSTLTVSNMSPEDSSIYLCSVEWGDTEAFFGQGTRLTVV.

CDR3 in DNA: TGCGCCAGCAGCCTCCGGGGACACCATAACACCGGGGAGCTGTTTTTT. The encoded protein is CASSLRGHHNTGELFF. This chain joins TRBV5-1 and TRBJ2-2; D might be TRBD1 (6 bases). Between the trimmed V and J ends, which lost 4 bases and 2 bases, there was a span of 15 bases. Germline V gene sequence: CDR1 SGHRS, CDR2 YFSETQ. The CDR3 is 16 residues long.

V usage is TRBV19 and J usage is TRBJ2-7; TRBD1 aligns across 7 bases. Per the germline V gene, CDR1 is LNHDA and CDR2 is SQIVND (reference sequence). This CDR3 has 17 amino acids. The V segment lost 8 bases and the J segment 2 bases; nucleotides outside the gene matches: 18. The CDR3, as DNA: TGTGCCAGTTCCCCCACTAGTGTGACAGGGCTAACCTACGAGCAGTACTTC. The encoded protein is CASSPTSVTGLTYEQYF.

The chain uses TRBV20-1 and TRBJ2-5; D is perhaps TRBD1 (5 bases). This CDR3 has 12 residues. CDR1 and CDR2 (germline): DFQATT, SNEGSKA (reference sequence). The DNA for the CDR3 is TGCTCCTCTAGGGGTATTGAAGAGACCCAGTACTTC. Protein sequence: CSSRGIEETQYF.

This clonotype was observed many times. The rearrangement joins TRBV4-3 to TRBJ1-1; D gene uncertain. The germline CDR1 and CDR2 sequences are LGHNA and YSLEER. The V end lost 1 base, the J end lost 5 bases, and 14 bases lay between the germline ends. The CDR3 has 15 residues. The CDR3 region is CASSQVFGRDTEAFF. CDR3 nucleotide sequence: TGCGCCAGCAGCCAAGTTTTCGGGAGAGATACTGAAGCTTTCTTT.

The chain links TRBV18 to TRBJ2-7; 7 nucleotides line up with TRBD2. The junction had 6 bases not matched to a gene; V was cut back by 6 bases and J by 1 base. Germline V CDR1 and CDR2: KGHSH, LQKENI. This CDR3 contains 14 residues. CDR3 sequence: CASSQVGLSYEQYF. In nucleotides, the CDR3 is TGTGCCAGCTCTCAAGTGGGACTATCCTACGAGCAGTACTTC.